Listed here are 18 T cell receptor beta chains from one sample, sequenced in a study of preoperative IRX-2 immunotherapy in early breast cancer. Produced via immunoSEQ multiplex PCR; TCRdb's table is partial and in-frame only. The sample yields roughly 57,000 clones, around 94% seen once. Treatment denoted: preoperative locoregional IRX-2 cytokine immunotherapy. Sample acquisition took place from a patient treated with IRX-2 immunotherapy. All receptors come from a human donor with breast cancer.

The chain carries TRBV7-6 and TRBJ1-4; a possible D gene is TRBD1 (6 bases). This CDR3 comprises 15 residues. CDR1 and CDR2 (germline): SGHVS, FNYEAQ. V lost 1 base to trimming and J lost 0 bases, with 6 bases between them. This CDR3 is CASSLGTATNEKLFF. The CDR3 coding sequence is TGTGCCAGCAGCTTAGGGACAGCAACTAATGAAAAACTGTTTTTT.

This chain joins TRBV9 and TRBJ2-3; tentative D call: TRBD2 (6 bases). Germline CDR1 reads SGDLS; CDR2 reads YYNGEE. The V gene lost 4 bases and the J gene lost 1 base, with 10 bases spanning the gap. This CDR3 region has 14 residues. Here the CDR3 DNA reads TGTGCCAGCAGCCCCTTAGCGGGCACAGATACGCAGTATTTT. Its translation: CASSPLAGTDTQYF.

The chain recombines TRBV21-1 with TRBJ1-5; the table's D call TRBD1 went unverified against the DNA. TRBV21-1 is a pseudogene. The CDR3 runs 15 residues. The CDR3 region has the DNA TGTGCCAGCAGCAAAGAGTACAGGGCGAATCAGCCCCAGCATTTT. This gives the protein CASSKEYRANQPQHF.

This clone came up once. The DNA of the CDR3 is TGTGCCAGCAGTGAAGGAGCCTCGGAAAATGAAAAACTGTTTTTT. Translation gives CASSEGASENEKLFF. This chain joins TRBV2 and TRBJ1-4, with D unclear. V was cut by 1 base and J by 5 bases, with 11 bases left in between. The germline V gene has CDR1 SNHLY and CDR2 FYNNEI. The CDR3 covers 15 residues.

The V and J genes are TRBV14 and TRBJ2-2; maybe TRBD2 (6 bases). The CDR3 runs to 13 residues. The V end lost 8 bases, the J end lost 5 bases, and 12 bases lay between the germline ends. Per the germline V gene, CDR1 is SGHDN and CDR2 is FVKESK. In DNA, the CDR3 is TGTGCCAGCGGAGTTCGGGGGACCGGGGAGCTGTTTTTT. It specifies CASGVRGTGELFF.

The chain couples TRBV5-6 to TRBJ1-2; D is unclear. The CDR3 extends over 14 amino acids. Per germline, CDR1 SGHDT and CDR2 YYEEEE. V was cut by 0 bases and J by 2 bases, with 8 bases left in between. The DNA for the CDR3 is TGTGCCAGCAGCTTGGAGAGAATGAACTATGGCTACACCTTC. It codes for CASSLERMNYGYTF.

This chain connects TRBV19 to TRBJ1-2; D unclear. Trimming stripped 6 bases from V and 4 bases from J, with 9 bases between. CDR3 length: 12 amino acids. Germline V gene data show CDR1 as LNHDA and CDR2 as SQIVND (reference sequence). The chain's CDR3 is CASSPRTYGYTF. CDR3 coding DNA: TGTGCCAGTAGCCCGCGGACCTATGGCTACACCTTC. Combining the CDR3 with reference TRBV19 and TRBJ1-2 gives the whole variable domain DGGITQSPKYLFRKEGQNVTLSCEQNLNHDAMYWYRQDPGQGLRLIYYSQIVNDFQKGDIAEGYSVSREKKESFPLTVTSAQKNPTAFYLCASSPRTYGYTFGSGTRLTVV.

V is TRBV5-1 and J is TRBJ2-1; 11 bases map to TRBD2. Trimming at V came to 2 bases and at J to 4 bases, leaving 14 bases not matched to a gene. The V gene's germline CDR1 is SGHRS and CDR2 YFSETQ. This CDR3 region has 19 residues. In DNA form, the CDR3 reads TGCGCCAGCAGCTTTGCCCGACGGACTAGCGGGCCCCTTTACAATGAGCAGTTCTTC. Amino acids: CASSFARRTSGPLYNEQFF.

This clone was detected only once. The chain uses TRBV4-2 and TRBJ1-4; D is perhaps TRBD1 (6 bases). Germline values: CDR1 LGHNA, CDR2 YNFKEQ. This CDR3 comprises 19 residues. Trimming cost V 0 bases and J 0 bases, with 17 bases left between them. Written as DNA, the CDR3 is TGTGCCAGCAGCCAAGACGTCCCCGGACAGTTATCAACTAATGAAAAACTGTTTTTT. Residues: CASSQDVPGQLSTNEKLFF.

The rearrangement uses TRBV6-1 and TRBJ2-5, with D possibly matching TRBD1 (6 bases). Germline CDR1 reads MNHNS; CDR2 reads SASEGT. The V end was cut by 10 bases, the J end by 5 bases, with 11 bases between. CDR3 length equals 11 residues. CDR3: CANGQWETQYF. In DNA form, the CDR3 reads TGTGCCAACGGACAGTGGGAGACCCAGTACTTC.

The chain carries TRBV7-9 and TRBJ1-2, with D possibly matching TRBD1 (5 bases). V was clipped by 5 bases and J by 0 bases, with 10 bases between them. The CDR3 has 14 amino acids. Germline V gene data show CDR1 as SEHNR and CDR2 as FQNEAQ (reference sequence). The DNA for the CDR3 is TGTGCCAGCAGCCCTGCAGGGACTAACTATGGCTACACCTTC. Translation: CASSPAGTNYGYTF.

The V gene is TRBV5-1, the J gene TRBJ2-3, with no clear D. Trimming cost V 7 bases and J 1 base, with 7 bases left between them. This CDR3 spans 12 amino acids. Germline lookup yields CDR1 SGHRS and CDR2 YFSETQ. CDR3 region: CASRAGTDTQYF. The CDR3 DNA is TGCGCCAGCCGTGCGGGCACAGATACGCAGTATTTT.

This chain joins TRBV6-1 and TRBJ2-3, with 14 positions matching TRBD2. The CDR3 contains 22 residues. V lost 0 bases to trimming and J lost 4 bases; unmatched junction nucleotides: 18. Germline V CDR1 and CDR2: MNHNS, SASEGT. The CDR3 loop is CASSEAGRPTSGRARRADTQYF. The CDR3 DNA sequence: TGTGCCAGCAGTGAAGCGGGCAGGCCGACTAGCGGGAGGGCCCGTAGAGCAGATACGCAGTATTTT.

This chain joins TRBV5-1 and TRBJ2-1, with 8 bases identical to TRBD2. Germline V CDR1 and CDR2: SGHRS, YFSETQ. V was clipped by 2 bases and J by 0 bases; unmatched bases: 1. This CDR3 spans 15 amino acids. Here the CDR3 DNA reads TGCGCCAGCAGCTTAGGGACTAGCTCCTACAATGAGCAGTTCTTC. This gives the protein CASSLGTSSYNEQFF.

The CDR3 DNA is TGTGCCAGCAGTTTAATGGGTACCAATGAGCAGTTCTTC. Encoded protein: CASSLMGTNEQFF. V usage is TRBV28 and J usage is TRBJ2-1; no clear D. CDR1 and CDR2 from the germline V gene are MDHEN and SYDVKM. The CDR3 length is 13 residues. V lost 2 bases and J 6 bases, leaving 8 bases between the germline ends.

This chain connects TRBV6-4 to TRBJ2-1; D remains ambiguous. Germline V lookup: CDR1 MRHNA, CDR2 SNTAGT. V was trimmed by 0 bases and J by 0 bases, leaving 9 bases between them. This CDR3 region has 16 residues. As DNA, the CDR3 is TGTGCCAGCAGTGACTCCCCGACAATCTCCTACAATGAGCAGTTCTTC. Protein: CASSDSPTISYNEQFF.

The chain is built from TRBV7-9 and TRBJ2-3; D is perhaps TRBD2 (6 bases). The germline CDR1 and CDR2 sequences are SEHNR and FQNEAQ (reference sequence). Trimming left V 5 bases short and J 0 bases short, with 15 bases between. CDR3 length: 16 amino acids. CDR3 loop: CASSPGWSGSTDTQYF. CDR3 DNA: TGTGCCAGCAGCCCCGGGTGGAGCGGGAGCACAGATACGCAGTATTTT.

The chain carries TRBV11-2 and TRBJ2-5, with 9 bases aligning to TRBD2. Germline V gene sequence: CDR1 SGHAT, CDR2 FQNNGV. Trimming cost V 5 bases and J 8 bases; bases outside gene matches: 3. The CDR3 extends over 12 amino acids. CDR3 coding DNA: TGTGCCAGCAGCCGGACTAGCGAAACCCAGTACTTC. It encodes CASSRTSETQYF.